This is a list of T cell receptor beta chains from one sample in a study of cytomegalovirus exposure and HLA in healthy donors. Sequencing was performed with immunoSEQ multiplex PCR; in TCRdb, only in-frame clones are kept and a portion is missing. This table holds about 88,000 clones, 80% to 90% found once. The sample consisted of PBMCs. The receptors here all came from a man younger than 30 in good health and CMV-seronegative. Both conserved end residues are part of each CDR3. A D gene is named only where the DNA matches it firmly. A clone size is listed for some rows: how often the clone was seen (once, few, many), or a class if it is expanded.

d_gene,v_gene,abundance,j_gene,CDR3nt,CDR3aa
.,TRBV6-6,.,TRBJ1-1,TGTGCCAGCAGTTACCCGGTCGCGGGGGGTGACACTGAAGCTTTCTTT,CASSYPVAGGDTEAFF
.,TRBV11-1,few,TRBJ2-7,TGTGCCAGCAGCTTACCCACCTACGAGCAGTACTTC,CASSLPTYEQYF
.,TRBV28,.,TRBJ2-7,TGTGCCAGCAGCGGGACTCACACCTTCTACGAGCAGTACTTC,CASSGTHTFYEQYF
.,TRBV5-1,.,TRBJ2-1,TGCGCCAGCAGCTTGGGAGGTGAGCAGTTCTTC,CASSLGGEQFF
TRBD1,TRBV5-1,.,TRBJ2-7,TGCGCCAGCAGCTTCGACTTGGCGAGTCAGGGGGTTTACAGCTCCTACGAGCAGTACTTC,CASSFDLASQGVYSSYEQYF
TRBD1,TRBV11-2,.,TRBJ2-5,TGTGCCAGCAGCAGGACAGGGGTTTCGGAGACCCAGTACTTC,CASSRTGVSETQYF
TRBD1,TRBV28,.,TRBJ1-5,TGTGCCAGCAGTCCCTCACGAGGGACAGGTGCTGTAAGGCATTTT,CASSPSRGTGAVRHF
.,TRBV6-1,.,TRBJ1-5,TGTGCCAGCAGTCTGGACAGCTATAGCAATCAGCCCCAGCATTTT,CASSLDSYSNQPQHF
.,TRBV19,.,TRBJ2-1,TGTGCCAGTAGCGGGAGAAGGTCCAATGAGCAGTTCTTC,CASSGRRSNEQFF
TRBD1,TRBV6-1,.,TRBJ1-5,TGTGCCAGCAGTGACCGCTCAGGGGGCTCCAATCAGCCCCAGCATTTT,CASSDRSGGSNQPQHF
.,TRBV2,.,TRBJ1-2,TGTGCCAGCAACCTACAGGGATCATCTAACTATGGCTACACCTTC,CASNLQGSSNYGYTF
TRBD1,TRBV19,few,TRBJ1-5,TGTGCCAGTATATCCGGACAGGGTGGCCCCCAGCATTTT,CASISGQGGPQHF
TRBD2,TRBV7-2,.,TRBJ2-1,TGTGCCAGCAGCTTAGTAGGGACTAGCGGGGACAATGAGCAGTTCTTC,CASSLVGTSGDNEQFF
TRBD1,TRBV5-8,.,TRBJ1-6,TGTGCCAGCAGCACCCCGACAGGGAGCTCCTATAATTCACCCCTCCACTTT,CASSTPTGSSYNSPLHF
TRBD1,TRBV19,.,TRBJ1-3,TGTGCCAGTAGTATCAGCGACAGGGGTTCCGGAAACACCATATATTTT,CASSISDRGSGNTIYF
TRBD2,TRBV9,.,TRBJ2-7,TGTGCCAGCAGCGTCGGACTAGCGGGAACCTACGAGCAGTACTTC,CASSVGLAGTYEQYF
TRBD2,TRBV28,few,TRBJ2-7,TGTGCCAGCAGTTTATTAGCGGGAGGGGGGTCCTACGAGCAGTACTTC,CASSLLAGGGSYEQYF
.,TRBV27,.,TRBJ2-4,TGTGCCAGCAGTCCCCTAGCCAAAAACATTCAGTACTTC,CASSPLAKNIQYF
.,TRBV28,.,TRBJ1-2,TGTGCCAGCACCCTGGACAGACCCTATGGCTACACCTTC,CASTLDRPYGYTF
TRBD1,TRBV7-9,once,TRBJ2-1,TGTGCCAGCAGCTTATCAGGGGGCGATGACAATGAGCAGTTCTTC,CASSLSGGDDNEQFF
.,TRBV15,.,TRBJ2-5,TGTGCCACCAGCAGAGATCAAGAAGAGGCCCAGTACTTC,CATSRDQEEAQYF
TRBD1,TRBV6-5,.,TRBJ1-1,TGTGCCAGTCAGACAGGGACCATGAACACTGAAGCTTTCTTT,CASQTGTMNTEAFF